These T cell receptor beta chains were read from a single sample in a study of neurological immune-mediated disorders. MiXCR was run by TCRdb on the 5' RACE reads, yielding one entry per CDR3 protein. This sample has under 70,000 distinct CDR3 sequences, with approximately 3.4% found just once. Input material: PBMCs. These receptors were taken from a woman aged 45-65 years with multiple sclerosis. Both conserved end residues are part of each CDR3. The D gene is left open where the match is weak. Sizes are listed as once, few, many or a size class.

TRBD2,many,TRBV6-4,TRBJ2-1,CASSEGEGHNEQFF,TGTGCCAGCAGTGAAGGGGAGGGCCACAATGAGCAGTTCTTC
TRBD2,many,TRBV20-1,TRBJ2-1,CSARVGLAAYYNEQFF,TGCAGTGCTAGAGTGGGACTAGCAGCGTACTACAATGAGCAGTTCTTC
TRBD2,many,TRBV5-1,TRBJ2-7,CASSSNLAGGRAEQYF,TGCGCCAGCAGCTCCAATTTAGCGGGAGGGCGAGCCGAGCAGTACTTC
TRBD1,many,TRBV6-2/TRBV6-3,TRBJ2-2,CASSYPPPGQGDTGELFF,TGTGCCAGCAGTTACCCACCACCGGGACAGGGTGACACCGGGGAGCTGTTTTTT
NA,many,TRBV20-1,TRBJ1-5,CSANTRDYNQPQHF,TGCAGTGCTAATACACGGGACTATAATCAGCCCCAGCATTTT
TRBD1,many,TRBV5-1,TRBJ1-1,CASSRDRADAEAFF,TGCGCCAGCAGCAGGGACAGGGCTGACGCTGAAGCTTTCTTT
TRBD2,many,TRBV5-1,TRBJ2-1,CASSLGGSSGYNEQFF,TGCGCCAGCAGCCTGGGGGGTTCTAGCGGATACAATGAGCAGTTCTTC
TRBD2,many,TRBV10-2,TRBJ2-2,CASMIAGGPTGELFF,TGCGCCAGCATGATAGCGGGAGGGCCGACCGGGGAGCTGTTTTTT
TRBD2,many,TRBV27,TRBJ2-2,CASSFLAGGLGTGELFF,TGTGCCAGCAGTTTTCTAGCGGGGGGGTTGGGCACCGGGGAGCTGTTTTTT
NA,many,TRBV20-1,TRBJ1-5,CSAGQGSQPQHF,TGCAGTGCTGGTCAGGGTTCCCAGCCCCAGCATTTT
TRBD2,many,TRBV5-1,TRBJ2-5,CASSSLAVQETQYF,TGCGCCAGCAGCTCACTAGCGGTCCAAGAGACCCAGTACTTC
TRBD1,many,TRBV20-1,TRBJ2-7,CSASPYRGSSYEQYF,TGCAGTGCTAGCCCATACAGGGGTAGTTCCTACGAGCAGTACTTC
TRBD1,many,TRBV20-1,TRBJ1-1,CSASNAGGKNTEAFF,TGCAGTGCTAGTAACGCAGGGGGTAAGAACACTGAAGCTTTCTTT
NA,many,TRBV5-6,TRBJ2-5,CASSPLVRRETQYF,TGTGCCAGCAGTCCCTTAGTGAGGCGGGAGACCCAGTACTTC
NA,many,TRBV5-1,TRBJ1-2,CASSPTGPDGYTF,TGCGCCAGCAGTCCGACCGGGCCTGATGGCTACACCTTC
NA,many,TRBV5-1,TRBJ2-5,CASSRGVQETQYF,TGCGCCAGCAGCAGAGGGGTACAAGAGACCCAGTACTTC
NA,many,TRBV9,TRBJ2-5,CASSVVTEGTQYF,TGTGCCAGCAGCGTAGTCACCGAGGGGACCCAGTACTTC
NA,many,TRBV20-1,TRBJ2-5,CSARAALRPETQYF,TGCAGTGCTAGAGCTGCTTTGCGCCCAGAGACCCAGTACTTC
TRBD2,many,TRBV6-1,TRBJ2-5,CASSEVGGRVETQYF,TGTGCCAGCAGTGAAGTTGGCGGGAGAGTAGAGACCCAGTACTTC
NA,many,TRBV5-1,TRBJ2-7,CASSLGDEQYF,TGCGCCAGCAGCTTGGGAGACGAGCAGTACTTC